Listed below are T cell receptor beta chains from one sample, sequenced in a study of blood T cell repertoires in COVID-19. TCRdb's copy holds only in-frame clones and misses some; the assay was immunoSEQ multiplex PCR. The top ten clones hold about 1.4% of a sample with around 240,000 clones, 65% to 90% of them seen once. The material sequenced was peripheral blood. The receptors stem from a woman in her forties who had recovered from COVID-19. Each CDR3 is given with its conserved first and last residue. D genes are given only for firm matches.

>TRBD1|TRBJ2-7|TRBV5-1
CASSLAWGQGNEQYF
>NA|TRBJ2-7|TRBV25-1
CASSGQFYYEQYF
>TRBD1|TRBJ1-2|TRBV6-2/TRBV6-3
CASSLISGTGGGYTF
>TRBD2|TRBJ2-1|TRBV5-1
CASGLAGGLSYNEQFF
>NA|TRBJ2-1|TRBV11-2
CASSLGEYNEQFF
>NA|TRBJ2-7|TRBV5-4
CASSLAGASSYEQYF
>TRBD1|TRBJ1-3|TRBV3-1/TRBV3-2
CASSQFTFGQGEAIYF
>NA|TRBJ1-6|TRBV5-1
CASSWGGEGNSPLHF
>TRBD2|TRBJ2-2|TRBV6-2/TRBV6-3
CASSHKRTRHGELFF
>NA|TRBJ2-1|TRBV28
CASSFGGLNEQFF
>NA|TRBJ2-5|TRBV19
CASSIQGFQETQYF
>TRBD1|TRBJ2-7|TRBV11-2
CASSPGTGTYEQYF
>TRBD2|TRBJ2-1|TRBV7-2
CASSPPGLAGGSGNEQFF
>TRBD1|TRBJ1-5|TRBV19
CASSETGQSENQPQHF
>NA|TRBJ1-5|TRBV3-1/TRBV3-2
CASSQAGDNQPQHF
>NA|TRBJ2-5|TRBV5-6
CASSLGLTSQETQYF
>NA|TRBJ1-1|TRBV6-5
CASSRTRTETEAFF
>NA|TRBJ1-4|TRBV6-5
CASSLGGLNEKLFF
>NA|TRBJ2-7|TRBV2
CASNRGGSYEQYF
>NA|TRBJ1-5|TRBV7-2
CASSLGIQGAKTQHF
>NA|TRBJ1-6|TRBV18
CASSPTRDNSPLHF
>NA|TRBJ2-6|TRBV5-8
CASSFQGSGANVLTF
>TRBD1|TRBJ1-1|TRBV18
CASSKGTGNTEAFF
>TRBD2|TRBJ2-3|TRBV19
CASSLAGGTDTQYF
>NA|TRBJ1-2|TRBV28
CASSLGGAGTNYGYTF
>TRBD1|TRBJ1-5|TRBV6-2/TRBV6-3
CASSPGLGQQNSNQPQHF